These 22 T cell receptor beta chains were sequenced from one sample in a study of blood T cell repertoires in COVID-19. Only in-frame clones appear in the TCRdb table, and some are missing; sequencing was by immunoSEQ multiplex PCR. The table records over 200,000 clones, about 92% of them present only once. The sample was peripheral blood. Receptors were obtained from a man aged 30 to 45 with acute or convalescent COVID-19.

The chain combines TRBV5-1 with TRBJ2-1, with 12 bases identical to TRBD2. The CDR3 has 19 residues. The germline V gene encodes CDR1 SGHRS and CDR2 YFSETQ. Losses at the gene ends were 2 bases for V and 1 base for J; bases not matched to a gene: 10. Written as DNA, the CDR3 is TGCGCCAGCAGCTTCCCGACTAGCGGGAGTATCTCTTCCTACAATGAGCAGTTCTTC. Translated, it gives CASSFPTSGSISSYNEQFF.

This CDR3 reads CSVEVGRLSTDTQYF. The CDR3 DNA is TGCAGCGTTGAGGTCGGCAGGCTGAGCACAGATACGCAGTATTTT. The chain links TRBV29-1 to TRBJ2-3; D not certain. The CDR3 runs to 15 residues. Germline values: CDR1 SQVTM, CDR2 ANQGSEA. V gave up 3 bases and J gave up 0 bases, with 13 bases separating them.

This chain connects TRBV10-3 to TRBJ1-2, with TRBD1 matching 10 bases. The germline gives CDR1 ENHRY, CDR2 SYGVKD. V shed 5 bases and J 3 bases; nucleotides not matched to a gene: 21. The CDR3 totals 20 residues. CDR3 bases: TGTGCCATCAGTACACCCCCGCCGGGACAGGGGCTCGTACGGGACTATGGCTACACCTTC. Encoded protein: CAISTPPPGQGLVRDYGYTF.

This chain links TRBV28 with TRBJ2-1; 10 bases line up with TRBD1. V was clipped by 3 bases and J by 3 bases; unmatched bases: 2. CDR3 length: 15 amino acids. Germline V gene lookup returns CDR1 MDHEN and CDR2 SYDVKM. This chain's CDR3 is CASSLGDRGYNEQFF. CDR3 bases: TGTGCCAGCAGTTTGGGGGACAGGGGCTACAATGAGCAGTTCTTC.

In nucleotides, the CDR3 is TGTGCCAGTAGTACCGACAGTTATAATTCACCCCTCCACTTT. Translated: CASSTDSYNSPLHF. This chain connects TRBV19 to TRBJ1-6; tentative D call: TRBD1 (5 bases). V lost 4 bases and J lost 4, with 8 bases in between. Per germline, CDR1 LNHDA and CDR2 SQIVND (reference sequence). This CDR3 contains 14 residues.

This chain links TRBV5-1 with TRBJ1-2, with 12 bases lining up with TRBD1. CDR1 is SGHRS and CDR2 is YFSETQ in the germline V gene. V was clipped by 6 bases and J by 5 bases; unmatched bases: 11. This CDR3 is built from 16 residues. CDR3: CASTGTGGAGGYGYTF. CDR3 sequence (DNA): TGCGCCAGCACTGGGACAGGGGGCGCGGGAGGATATGGCTACACCTTC.

CDR3 sequence (DNA): TGTGCCAGCTCACCAACAGACAGCTATGAAAAACTGTTTTTT. Protein: CASSPTDSYEKLFF. The chain employs TRBV18 and TRBJ1-4; D may be TRBD1 (5 bases). Trimming pared 2 bases from V and 6 bases from J, leaving 10 bases between. Germline V gene sequence: CDR1 KGHSH, CDR2 LQKENI. The CDR3 has 14 residues.

The chain carries TRBV30 and TRBJ2-3; tentative D call: TRBD2 (5 bases). This CDR3 has 15 amino acids. The germline gives CDR1 GTSNPN, CDR2 SVGIG (reference sequence). V lost 3 bases, J lost 0 bases, and 13 bases lay in between. CDR3 DNA: TGTGCCTGGAGCGCGGACTCCCTAAGCACAGATACGCAGTATTTT. This sequence encodes CAWSADSLSTDTQYF.

The rearrangement links TRBV5-6 to TRBJ2-7; 7 bases align to TRBD2. Germline V gene data show CDR1 as SGHDT and CDR2 as YYEEEE. Unmatched junction bases numbered 5, after V lost 4 bases and J lost 1 base. This CDR3 is 14 amino acids long. In DNA form, the CDR3 reads TGTGCCAGCAGCCCGGGACTACTGTCCTACGAGCAGTACTTC. It yields the protein CASSPGLLSYEQYF. The complete variable domain, with remaining parts taken from reference TRBV5-6 and TRBJ2-7, reads DAGVTQSPTHLIKTRGQQVTLRCSPKSGHDTVSWYQQALGQGPQFIFQYYEEEERQRGNFPDRFSGHQFPNYSSELNVNALLLGDSALYLCASSPGLLSYEQYFGPGTRLTVT.

A single count supports this clone. The chain carries TRBV11-2 and TRBJ2-7, with 7 bases lining up with TRBD2. The CDR3 runs to 16 residues. V lost 2 bases and J lost 0; bases outside the gene matches: 7. The germline V gene encodes CDR1 SGHAT and CDR2 FQNNGV. The CDR3 sequence is CASSLRTSAVSYEQYF. DNA of the CDR3: TGTGCCAGCAGCTTACGAACTAGCGCTGTCTCCTACGAGCAGTACTTC. The full variable domain, in which reference TRBV11-2 and TRBJ2-7 provide the parts outside the CDR3, is EAGVAQSPRYKIIEKRQSVAFWCNPISGHATLYWYQQILGQGPKLLIQFQNNGVVDDSQLPKDRFSAERLKGVDSTLKIQPAKLEDSAVYLCASSLRTSAVSYEQYFGPGTRLTVT.

The gene calls are TRBV5-4 and TRBJ2-5, with a tentative D call TRBD1 (5 bases). Germline CDR1 is SGHNT and CDR2 is YYREEE (reference sequence). The CDR3 is 16 amino acids. Trimming left V 4 bases short and J 5 bases short, with 21 bases between. CDR3 sequence (DNA): TGTGCCAGCAGCCTTCCCCCCTCAGGGCTACGGGAGACCCAGTACTTC. This gives the protein CASSLPPSGLRETQYF.

This clone was counted once. V is TRBV6-5 and J is TRBJ2-3, with D perhaps matching TRBD2 (5 bases). The V and J ends lost 0 bases and 2 bases respectively, with 12 bases between them. From germline, CDR1 is MNHEY and CDR2 SVGAGI. CDR3 size: 16 residues. The DNA for the CDR3 is TGTGCCAGCAGTTACTCGCCAAGCGGAGCCACAGATACGCAGTATTTT. Protein product: CASSYSPSGATDTQYF.

In its sample, this clone was seen once. V usage is TRBV10-2 and J usage is TRBJ1-2; D ambiguous. Germline lookup yields CDR1 WSHSY and CDR2 SAAADI. V was shortened by 3 bases and J by 8 bases, with 10 bases between the two germline ends. CDR3 length: 12 residues. The CDR3 DNA reads TGCGCCAGCAGTGAACTCGGGGAAGGCTACACCTTC. Protein product: CASSELGEGYTF.

The CDR3 protein is CASSWGGNQPQHF. In DNA, the CDR3 is TGTGCCAGCTCTTGGGGAGGCAATCAGCCCCAGCATTTT. The V call is TRBV18, the J call TRBJ1-5; no definite D call. The CDR3 extends over 13 amino acids. The germline V and J ends were trimmed by 6 bases and 2 bases, with 8 bases remaining between them. Germline CDR1 and CDR2: KGHSH and LQKENI.

The V and J genes are TRBV28 and TRBJ2-5; 11 nucleotides align to TRBD1. The CDR3 contains 15 residues. With 5 bases clipped from V and 1 base from J, the junction kept 3 bases outside the gene matches. Germline V lookup: CDR1 MDHEN, CDR2 SYDVKM. CDR3 amino acids: CASSGGTGGQETQYF. In DNA, the CDR3 is TGTGCCAGCAGTGGGGGGACAGGGGGCCAAGAGACCCAGTACTTC.

This chain joins TRBV28 and TRBJ2-2; 8 nucleotides align to TRBD1. The CDR3 is 17 residues long. After removal of 5 bases from V and 4 bases from J, the junction contained 12 bases not matched to a gene. Germline V gives CDR1 MDHEN, CDR2 SYDVKM. As DNA, the CDR3 is TGTGCCAGCAGTGAAGCGCTTGGACAGGGCTTCACCGGGGAGCTGTTTTTT. Encoded protein: CASSEALGQGFTGELFF.

The gene calls are TRBV5-4 and TRBJ2-5, with 7 bases fitting TRBD1. Trimming at V came to 5 bases and at J to 3 bases, leaving 4 bases not matched to a gene. CDR3 length equals 13 residues. The germline gives CDR1 SGHNT, CDR2 YYREEE (reference sequence). Here the CDR3 DNA reads TGTGCCAGCAGGACAGGGAGAGAAGAGACCCAGTACTTC. Protein product: CASRTGREETQYF.

The chain employs TRBV5-1 and TRBJ2-6; weak D call: TRBD1 (6 bases). This CDR3 spans 22 amino acids. V lost 2 bases to trimming and J lost 1 base, with 28 bases between them. In germline, CDR1 is SGHRS, CDR2 YFSETQ. CDR3 DNA: TGCGCCAGCAGCTTACGTATACAGAGGACAGCAAATCATAAATCTGGGGCCAACGTCCTGACTTTC. Its translation is CASSLRIQRTANHKSGANVLTF.

This chain links TRBV5-4 with TRBJ2-2; D unclear. Per germline, CDR1 SGHNT and CDR2 YYREEE (reference sequence). The CDR3 sequence is 13 residues long. With 9 bases removed from V and 1 base from J, the gap between germline ends came to 10 bases. In nucleotides, the CDR3 is TGTGCCACCCTAGAGCGGAACACCGGGGAGCTGTTTTTT. It is translated as CATLERNTGELFF.

The chain employs TRBV9 and TRBJ2-2, with 7 bases lining up with TRBD1. The CDR3 has 16 amino acids. In germline, CDR1 is SGDLS, CDR2 YYNGEE. The J segment lost 4 bases and the V segment lost 1 base, leaving 7 bases of the junction unmatched. As DNA, the CDR3 is TGTGCCAGCAGCGTACGCGGGTCAGGGGGCACCGGGGAGCTGTTTTTT. Its translation is CASSVRGSGGTGELFF.

The J gene is TRBJ2-5, the V gene TRBV11-3; D is perhaps TRBD2 (6 bases). Looked up from germline, CDR1 is SGHNT and CDR2 is YENEEA. CDR3 length: 13 residues. With 3 bases removed from V and 3 bases from J, the gap between germline ends came to 8 bases. The CDR3 loop is CASSFGGEETQYF. CDR3 DNA: TGTGCCAGCAGCTTTGGCGGGGAAGAGACCCAGTACTTC. Together with reference TRBV11-3 and TRBJ2-5, the CDR3 gives the full variable domain: EAGVVQSPRYKIIEKKQPVAFWCNPISGHNTLYWYLQNLGQGPELLIRYENEEAVDDSQLPKDRFSAERLKGVDSTLKIQPAELGDSAVYLCASSFGGEETQYFGPGTRLLVL.

The chain couples TRBV27 to TRBJ1-2; 10 nucleotides agree with TRBD1. V lost 4 bases and J lost 2; bases outside the gene matches: 1. This CDR3 is 14 amino acids long. Looked up from germline, CDR1 is MNHEY and CDR2 is SMNVEV (reference sequence). The CDR3 DNA reads TGTGCCAGCAGTTGGACAGGGGGGAACTATGGCTACACCTTC. It is translated as CASSWTGGNYGYTF.